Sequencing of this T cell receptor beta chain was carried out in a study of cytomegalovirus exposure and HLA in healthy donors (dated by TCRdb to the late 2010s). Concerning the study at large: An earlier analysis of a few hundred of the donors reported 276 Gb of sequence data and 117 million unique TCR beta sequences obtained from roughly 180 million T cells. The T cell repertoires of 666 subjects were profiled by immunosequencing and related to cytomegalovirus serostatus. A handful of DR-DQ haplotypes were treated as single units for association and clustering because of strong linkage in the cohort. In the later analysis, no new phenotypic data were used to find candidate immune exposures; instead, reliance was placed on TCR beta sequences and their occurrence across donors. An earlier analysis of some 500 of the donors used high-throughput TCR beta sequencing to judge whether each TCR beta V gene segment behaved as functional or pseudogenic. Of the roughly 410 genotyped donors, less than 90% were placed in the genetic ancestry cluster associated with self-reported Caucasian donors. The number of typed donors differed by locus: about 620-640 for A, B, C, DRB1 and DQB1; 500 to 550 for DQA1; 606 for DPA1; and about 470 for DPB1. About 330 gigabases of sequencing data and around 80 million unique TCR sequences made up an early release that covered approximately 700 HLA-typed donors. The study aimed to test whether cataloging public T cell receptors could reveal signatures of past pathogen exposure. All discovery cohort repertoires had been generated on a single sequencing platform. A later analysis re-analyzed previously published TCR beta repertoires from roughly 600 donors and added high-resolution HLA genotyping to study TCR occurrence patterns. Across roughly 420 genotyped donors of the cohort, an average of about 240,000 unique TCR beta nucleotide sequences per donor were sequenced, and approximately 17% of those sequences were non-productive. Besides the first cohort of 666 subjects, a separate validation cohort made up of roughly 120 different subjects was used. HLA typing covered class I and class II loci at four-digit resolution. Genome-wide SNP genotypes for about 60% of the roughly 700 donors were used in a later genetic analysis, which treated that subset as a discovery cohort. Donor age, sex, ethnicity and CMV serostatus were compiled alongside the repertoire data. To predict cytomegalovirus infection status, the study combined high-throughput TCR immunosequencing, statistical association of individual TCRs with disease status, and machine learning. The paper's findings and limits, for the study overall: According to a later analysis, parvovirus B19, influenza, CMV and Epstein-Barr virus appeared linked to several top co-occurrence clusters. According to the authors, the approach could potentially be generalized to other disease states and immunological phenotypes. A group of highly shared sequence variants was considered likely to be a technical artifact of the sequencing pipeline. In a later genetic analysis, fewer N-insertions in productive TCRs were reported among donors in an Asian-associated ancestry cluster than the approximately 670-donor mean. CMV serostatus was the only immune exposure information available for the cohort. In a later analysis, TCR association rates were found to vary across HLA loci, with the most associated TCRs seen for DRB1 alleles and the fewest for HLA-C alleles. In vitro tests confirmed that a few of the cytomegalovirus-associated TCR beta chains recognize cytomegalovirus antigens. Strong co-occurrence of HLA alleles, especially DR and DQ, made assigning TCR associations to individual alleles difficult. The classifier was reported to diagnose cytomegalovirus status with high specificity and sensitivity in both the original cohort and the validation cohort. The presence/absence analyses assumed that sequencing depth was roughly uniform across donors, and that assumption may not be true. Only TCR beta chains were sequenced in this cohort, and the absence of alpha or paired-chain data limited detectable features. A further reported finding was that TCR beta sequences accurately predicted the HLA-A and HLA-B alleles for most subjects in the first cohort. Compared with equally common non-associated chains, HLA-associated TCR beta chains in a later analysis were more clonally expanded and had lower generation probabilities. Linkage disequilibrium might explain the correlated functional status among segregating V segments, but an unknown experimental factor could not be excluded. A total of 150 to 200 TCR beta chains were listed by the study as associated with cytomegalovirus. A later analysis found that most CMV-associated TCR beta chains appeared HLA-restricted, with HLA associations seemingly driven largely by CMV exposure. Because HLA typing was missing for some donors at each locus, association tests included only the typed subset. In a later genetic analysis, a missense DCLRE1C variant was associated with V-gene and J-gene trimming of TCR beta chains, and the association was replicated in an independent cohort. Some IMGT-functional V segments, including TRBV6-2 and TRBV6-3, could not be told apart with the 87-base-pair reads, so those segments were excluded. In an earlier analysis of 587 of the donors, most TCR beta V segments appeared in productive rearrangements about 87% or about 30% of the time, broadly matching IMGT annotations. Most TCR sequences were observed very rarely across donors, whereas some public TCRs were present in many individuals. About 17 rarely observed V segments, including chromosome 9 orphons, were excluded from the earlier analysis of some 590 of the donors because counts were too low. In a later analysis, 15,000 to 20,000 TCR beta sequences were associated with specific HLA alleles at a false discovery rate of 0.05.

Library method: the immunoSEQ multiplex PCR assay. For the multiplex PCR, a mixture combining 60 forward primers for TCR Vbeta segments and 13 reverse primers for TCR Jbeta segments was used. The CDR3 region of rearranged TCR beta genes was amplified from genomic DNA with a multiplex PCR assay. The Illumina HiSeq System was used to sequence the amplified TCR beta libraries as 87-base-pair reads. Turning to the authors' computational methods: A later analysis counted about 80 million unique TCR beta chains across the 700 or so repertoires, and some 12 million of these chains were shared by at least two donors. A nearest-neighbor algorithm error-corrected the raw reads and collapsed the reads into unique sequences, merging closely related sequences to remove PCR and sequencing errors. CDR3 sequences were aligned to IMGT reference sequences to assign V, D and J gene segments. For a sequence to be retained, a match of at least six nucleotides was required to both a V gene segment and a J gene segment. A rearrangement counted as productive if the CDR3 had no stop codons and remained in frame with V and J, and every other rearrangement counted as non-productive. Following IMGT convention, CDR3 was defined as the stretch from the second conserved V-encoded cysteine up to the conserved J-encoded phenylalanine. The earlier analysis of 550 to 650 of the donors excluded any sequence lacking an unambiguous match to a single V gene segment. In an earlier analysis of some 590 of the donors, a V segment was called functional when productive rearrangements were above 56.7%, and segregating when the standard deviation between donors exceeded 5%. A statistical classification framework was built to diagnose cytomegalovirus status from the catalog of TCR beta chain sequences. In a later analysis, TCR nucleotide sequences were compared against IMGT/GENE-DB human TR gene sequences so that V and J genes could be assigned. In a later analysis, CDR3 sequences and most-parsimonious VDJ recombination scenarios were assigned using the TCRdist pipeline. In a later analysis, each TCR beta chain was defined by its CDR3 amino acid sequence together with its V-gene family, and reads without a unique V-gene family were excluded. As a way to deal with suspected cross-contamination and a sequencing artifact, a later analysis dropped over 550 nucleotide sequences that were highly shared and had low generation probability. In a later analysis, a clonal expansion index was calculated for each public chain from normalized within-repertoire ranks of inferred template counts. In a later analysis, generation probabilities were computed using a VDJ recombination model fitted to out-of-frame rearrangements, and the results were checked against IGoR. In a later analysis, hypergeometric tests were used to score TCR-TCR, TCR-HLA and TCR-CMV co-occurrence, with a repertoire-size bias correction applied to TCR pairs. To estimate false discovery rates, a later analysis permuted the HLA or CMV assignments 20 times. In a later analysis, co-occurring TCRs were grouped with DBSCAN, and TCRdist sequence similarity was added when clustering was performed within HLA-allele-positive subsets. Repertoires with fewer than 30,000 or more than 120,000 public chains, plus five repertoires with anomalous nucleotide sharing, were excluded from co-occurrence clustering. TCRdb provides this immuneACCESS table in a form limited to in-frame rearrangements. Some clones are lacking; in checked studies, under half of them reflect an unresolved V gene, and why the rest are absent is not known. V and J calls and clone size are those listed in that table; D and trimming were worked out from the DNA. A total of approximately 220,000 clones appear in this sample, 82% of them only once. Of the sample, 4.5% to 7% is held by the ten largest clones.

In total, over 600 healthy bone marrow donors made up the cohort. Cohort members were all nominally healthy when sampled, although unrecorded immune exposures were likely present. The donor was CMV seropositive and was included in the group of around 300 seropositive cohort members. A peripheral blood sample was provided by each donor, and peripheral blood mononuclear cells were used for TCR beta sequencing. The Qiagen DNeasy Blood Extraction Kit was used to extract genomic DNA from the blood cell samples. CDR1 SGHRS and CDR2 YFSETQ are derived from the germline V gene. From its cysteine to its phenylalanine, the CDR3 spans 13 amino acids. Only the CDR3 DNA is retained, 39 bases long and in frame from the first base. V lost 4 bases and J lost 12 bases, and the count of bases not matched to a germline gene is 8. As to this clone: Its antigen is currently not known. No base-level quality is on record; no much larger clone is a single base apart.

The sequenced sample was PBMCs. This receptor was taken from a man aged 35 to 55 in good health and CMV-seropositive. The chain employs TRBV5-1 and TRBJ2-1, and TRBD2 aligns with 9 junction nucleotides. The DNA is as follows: TGCGCCAGCAGCGGGGCGGGAGGGCCAGGGCAGTTCTTC. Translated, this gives CASSGAGGPGQFF.